The next 8 T cell receptor beta chains were all read from a single sample in a study of PD-L1 blockade in urothelial cancer. Repertoires were generated with immunoSEQ multiplex PCR, while TCRdb's copy carries only in-frame clones and drops some. The data show some 100,000 clones, roughly nine tenths seen once. The source material was PBMCs, sampled around atezolizumab (anti-PD-L1) treatment. The receptors come from a woman aged 80 or over with urothelial cancer.

This chain uses TRBV5-1 with TRBJ1-1, with D tentatively TRBD1 (6 bases). The V gene lost 0 bases and the J gene lost 5 bases, with 8 bases spanning the gap. The CDR3 is 13 residues long. Per the germline V gene, CDR1 is SGHRS and CDR2 is YFSETQ. The CDR3: CASSLAQGTEAFF. CDR3 bases: TGCGCCAGCAGCTTGGCCCAGGGGACTGAAGCTTTCTTT.

The chain employs TRBV5-1 and TRBJ2-4; 7 positions agree with TRBD1. The germline V gene has CDR1 SGHRS and CDR2 YFSETQ. The CDR3 is made up of 16 amino acids. Trimming removed 4 bases from V and 0 bases from J; junction bases left unmatched: 7. The CDR3 coding sequence is TGCGCCAGCAGCCAGTTAGGGACAGTAGCCAAAAACATTCAGTACTTC. It yields the protein CASSQLGTVAKNIQYF.

The chain links TRBV25-1 to TRBJ1-3; no firm D call. V was pared by 1 base and J by 0 bases, with 7 bases between. CDR3 length: 15 residues. Per germline, CDR1 MGHDK and CDR2 SYGVNS. The CDR3 here is CASSEFAGSGNTIYF. DNA for the CDR3: TGTGCCAGCAGTGAATTCGCAGGCTCTGGAAACACCATATATTTT. The whole variable domain, filled in from reference TRBV25-1 and TRBJ1-3, reads EADIYQTPRYLVIGTGKKITLECSQTMGHDKMYWYQQDPGMELHLIHYSYGVNSTEKGDLSSESTVSRIRTEHFPLTLESARPSHTSQYLCASSEFAGSGNTIYFGEGSWLTVV.

The rearrangement joins TRBV5-1 to TRBJ2-7; TRBD2 agrees at 9 bases. The germline gives CDR1 SGHRS, CDR2 YFSETQ. V dropped 0 bases and J dropped 6; count of bases not matched to a gene: 7. CDR3 length: 15 amino acids. CDR3 nucleotides: TGCGCCAGCAGCTTGGCGGCTAGCGGGGCTACCGAGCAGTACTTC. Translating gives CASSLAASGATEQYF.

The CDR3 region is CAISEGGSPDTQYF. The CDR3 nucleotides are TGTGCCATCAGTGAAGGAGGGAGTCCAGATACGCAGTATTTT. J is TRBJ2-3 and V is TRBV10-3, with a tentative D call TRBD2 (6 bases). V lost 3 bases to trimming and J lost 4 bases, with 11 bases between them. This CDR3 contains 14 residues. Germline CDR1 is ENHRY and CDR2 is SYGVKD.

In DNA form, the CDR3 reads TGTGCCAGCAGCTTGGTAGGGGGGGAGAGAGTGGATACGCAGTATTTT. Protein: CASSLVGGERVDTQYF. The V and J genes are TRBV5-6 and TRBJ2-3; weak D call: TRBD2 (7 bases). Germline V gives CDR1 SGHDT, CDR2 YYEEEE. Trimming removed 0 bases at V and 6 bases at J, with 17 bases between. The CDR3 totals 16 residues.

The rearrangement links TRBV27 to TRBJ1-1; maybe TRBD1 (6 bases). The CDR3 loop spans 14 amino acids. The V gene's germline CDR1 is MNHEY and CDR2 SMNVEV (reference sequence). The V end was cut by 3 bases, the J end by 1 base, with 9 bases between. The CDR3 spells CASSFGQPNTEAFF. Written as DNA, the CDR3 is TGTGCCAGCAGTTTCGGACAGCCGAACACTGAAGCTTTCTTT.

V gene TRBV7-3 combines with J gene TRBJ2-2, with TRBD2 identical over 7 bases. Looked up from germline, CDR1 is SGHTA and CDR2 is FQGTGA. This CDR3 is built from 14 residues. Trimming took 4 bases from V and 6 from J; bases not matched to a gene: 5. The CDR3 region has the DNA TGTGCCAGCAGCTCCGGGACTAAAGCCGGGGAGCTGTTTTTT. The encoded protein is CASSSGTKAGELFF.